The source of this T cell receptor (beta chain) is a study of blood T cells in healthy people across ages (dated by TCRdb to the mid-2010s). General notes on the study: Template switching captured roughly one uniquely barcoded TCR beta cDNA molecule per two T cells in model experiments. Age-related changes in TCR beta repertoire diversity were measured in the study by deep sequencing normalized with unique cDNA molecular identifiers. Donors were grouped into four age groups: young (average roughly 15 years), middle-aged (roughly 38), aged (approximately 58) and long-lived (approximately 78). To avoid experimental bias, donors of different ages were randomly spread across the sequencing lanes. Using the same blood draw, the study looked at two additional independent replicas of 1 million unique cDNA reads for two donors, one aged 18 to 30 and the other aged 80 or older.

On this clonotype: No cognate antigen has been identified for it. Base qualities were left out, and no much larger clone turns up one base away.

The roughly 37 donors, aged roughly 6 to 95 years, were systemically healthy Caucasian individuals from Russia. Each donor gave 8 to 10 milliliters of peripheral blood, collected into EDTA-treated Vacutainer tubes. PBMCs were isolated by Ficoll-Paque density-gradient centrifugation, with at least 7 million obtained per sample. Total RNA, at least 6 micrograms per sample, was extracted from PBMCs with Trizol reagent. Naive CD45RAhigh/CD27high T cell percentages were measured by flow cytometry on a PBMC aliquot from every donor. General conclusions and limits of the study: Observed TCR beta diversity correlated strongly with the percentage of naive T cells measured by flow cytometry. Because profiling used bulk unsorted PBMCs, naive and antigen-experienced compartments could not be compared conclusively. The long-lived group showed more naive CD4+ T cells, fewer expanded clones and increased TCR diversity than the aged group, suggesting age selection. Donor CMV infection status was unknown, potentially confounding age-related changes in expanded clonotypes. Estimates of total diversity based on one million sequenced T cells were regarded as lower bounds and as underestimates. As age increased, observed TCR beta diversity per million T cells dropped in a roughly linear way, and a significant reduction was already evident by age about 40.

From the cysteine through the phenylalanine, the CDR3 covers 12 amino acids. Only the CDR3 DNA is retained, 36 bases long and in frame from the first base. Looking up the germline V gene (reference sequence) yields CDR1 LNHDA and CDR2 SQIVND. At the junction V is shortened by 4 bases and J by 3 bases, with 6 bases in between. Preparation of the library involved 5' RACE. Instrument used: Illumina HiSeq 2500. A second PCR of 7 to 11 cycles was run with a J-beta primer mix and a sample-barcoded 5' primer. Each TCR beta cDNA molecule received a unique molecular identifier from a template-switch 5' adaptor carrying 12 random nucleotides. Each sample yielded at least 3 million CDR3-containing paired-end reads. All of the RNA was converted into first-strand cDNA using the Mint cDNA synthesis kit, with a TRBC-specific oligonucleotide serving as the primer. Following uracil-DNA glycosylase treatment, all cDNA underwent a first 18-cycle PCR with the universal primers M1SS and BC2_uni_R. In the authors' own workflow: Each sample was normalized by randomly selecting 1 million high-quality reads, each carrying a distinct molecular identifier. Instead of being binned into consensus sequences, reads that shared molecular identifiers were thrown out. MiTCR, set to a Q25 quality threshold and the strictest error-elimination algorithm, was used for CDR3 identification, clonotype clustering and error correction. A nonparametric unseen species model with Euler transformation was used to estimate a lower bound on total TCR beta diversity. TCRdb applied fastp at Q25 and MiXCR to the public reads, then kept only in-frame beta chains. Each CDR3 protein appears once, grouped with its most common genes and DNA. For this entry, the V and J calls and clone size follow TCRdb and not the study's own pipeline. Here the sample has just under 900,000 distinct CDR3 sequences; 29% occur a single time. About 18% of the sample goes to the ten largest clones.

The sequenced material came from blood. Here the chain combines TRBV19 and TRBJ1-2, with the D gene call left open. The sequence was collected from an elderly woman in good health. The sequenced DNA: TGTGCCAGTAGTAGTGAGTACTATGGCTACACCTTC. Translated, it reads CASSSEYYGYTF.